The 30 T cell receptor beta chains below were found in one sample sequenced in a study of cytomegalovirus exposure and HLA in healthy donors. Primers included in the PCR were 60 Vbeta and 13 Jbeta primers. Here immunoSEQ multiplex PCR was the method, and the copy in TCRdb shows in-frame clones only, minus some. The sample holds under 200,000 clones. Sequencing was done on a sample of PBMCs. The receptor set was obtained from a woman aged 18-35 years in good health and CMV-seropositive.

The chain joins TRBV6-4 to TRBJ1-1; unclear D gene. Germline lookup yields CDR1 MRHNA and CDR2 SNTAGT. The CDR3 runs 13 residues. V was shortened by 3 bases and J by 4 bases, with 9 bases between the two germline ends. The chain's CDR3 is CASSETRATEAFF. CDR3 DNA sequence: TGTGCCAGCAGTGAGACTCGTGCCACTGAAGCTTTCTTT.

The chain combines TRBV7-6 with TRBJ2-3; 10 bases are a match to TRBD2. Germline trimming cut 3 bases from V and 2 bases from J; bases unmatched to any gene: 5. The CDR3 contains 16 residues. The V gene's germline CDR1 is SGHVS and CDR2 FNYEAQ. As DNA, the CDR3 is TGTGCCAGCAGCTTTTCTAGCGGGAGTGTCACAGATACGCAGTATTTT. Translated: CASSFSSGSVTDTQYF.

This sequence joins TRBV6-1 and TRBJ2-6, with 10 nucleotides matching TRBD2. There are 15 residues in the CDR3. Losses at the gene ends were 7 bases for V and 2 bases for J; bases not matched to a gene: 2. CDR1 is MNHNS, CDR2 SASEGT, per germline. The CDR3: CASTSGGAGANVLTF. As DNA, the CDR3 is TGTGCCAGCACTAGCGGGGGCGCTGGGGCCAACGTCCTGACTTTC.

This sequence joins TRBV4-3 and TRBJ2-7; 8 nucleotides line up with TRBD2. Per the germline V gene, CDR1 is LGHNA and CDR2 is YSLEER. The CDR3 length is 16 residues. The V segment lost 0 bases and the J segment 2 bases; nucleotides outside the gene matches: 6. DNA for the CDR3: TGCGCCAGCAGCCAAGAACTGCGGGGGGAGGCCTACGAGCAGTACTTC. It yields the protein CASSQELRGEAYEQYF.

The chain combines TRBV6-1 with TRBJ2-1, with TRBD2 matching over 11 bases. Germline assignment: CDR1 MNHNS and CDR2 SASEGT. The V and J ends lost 3 bases and 5 bases, in that order; junction bases with no gene match: 6. The length of the CDR3 is 16 residues. CDR3: CASSETFSGGDNEQFF. The CDR3, as DNA: TGTGCCAGCAGTGAGACCTTTAGCGGGGGGGACAATGAGCAGTTCTTC.

The gene calls are TRBV7-9 and TRBJ1-1; D gene ambiguous. Deletions cut 6 bases from V and 1 base from J, with 18 bases between. The CDR3 spans 16 residues. The germline CDR1 and CDR2 sequences are SEHNR and FQNEAQ (reference sequence). The CDR3, as DNA: TGTGCCAGCAGTCAAAAACGACTACAGAAGAACACTGAAGCTTTCTTT. Translated, it gives CASSQKRLQKNTEAFF.

J is TRBJ1-6 and V is TRBV15, with 8 nucleotides matching TRBD1. Germline-derived CDR1 and CDR2 are LNHNV and YYDKDF (reference sequence). With 0 bases clipped from V and 3 bases from J, the junction kept 4 bases outside the gene matches. There are 17 residues in the CDR3. This CDR3 is CATSRDPTGVYNSPLHF. CDR3 nucleotides: TGTGCCACCAGCAGAGACCCGACAGGGGTCTATAATTCACCCCTCCACTTT.

The chain uses TRBV6-5 and TRBJ2-5; TRBD1 matches 9 bases. The DNA end favors TRBJ2-7, so the J call may be wrong. Germline values: CDR1 MNHEY, CDR2 SVGAGI. CDR3 length: 15 amino acids. The CDR3 spells CASSSPGTGSYEQYF. The CDR3 DNA follows: TGTGCCAGCAGTTCCCCCGGGACAGGGTCCTACGAGCAGTACTTC.

The CDR3 nucleotides read TGCGCCAGCAGCTTAGAGGTCCCACAAGAGACCCAGTACTTC. It is translated as CASSLEVPQETQYF. The chain couples TRBV5-1 to TRBJ2-5; D gene unclear. The CDR3 loop spans 14 amino acids. The germline V gene encodes CDR1 SGHRS and CDR2 YFSETQ. Trimming stripped 2 bases from V and 2 bases from J, with 10 bases between.

This sequence joins TRBV5-4 and TRBJ2-5; 11 bases fit TRBD2. J gave up 2 bases and V 3 bases, and 6 bases lay outside the gene matches. In germline, CDR1 is SGHNT, CDR2 YYREEE (reference sequence). CDR3 length: 16 amino acids. Here the CDR3 reads CASSSGLAELQETQYF. The CDR3 bases are TGTGCCAGCAGCTCGGGACTAGCGGAGCTACAAGAGACCCAGTACTTC. The whole variable domain, filled in from reference TRBV5-4 and TRBJ2-5, reads ETGVTQSPTHLIKTRGQQVTLRCSSQSGHNTVSWYQQALGQGPQFIFQYYREEENGRGNFPPRFSGLQFPNYSSELNVNALELDDSALYLCASSSGLAELQETQYFGPGTRLLVL.

The chain employs TRBV14 and TRBJ1-5; perhaps TRBD1 as D (6 bases). This CDR3 is 14 amino acids long. V gave up 4 bases and J gave up 6 bases, with 13 bases separating them. CDR1 and CDR2 from the germline V gene are SGHDN and FVKESK. The CDR3 DNA reads TGTGCCAGCAGCCCGGCCGGGGGGCCTCAGCCCCAGCATTTT. Translating gives CASSPAGGPQPQHF.

The chain carries TRBV11-2 and TRBJ2-7; D might be TRBD2 (5 bases). V gave up 7 bases and J gave up 5 bases, with 24 bases separating them. The CDR3 consists of 16 residues. The germline V gene encodes CDR1 SGHAT and CDR2 FQNNGV. The CDR3 region is CASTRGAGIPPDEQYF. The CDR3 bases are TGTGCCAGCACCCGGGGAGCCGGGATCCCCCCAGACGAGCAGTACTTC.

V is TRBV2 and J is TRBJ1-2, with D unresolved. The V gene's germline CDR1 is SNHLY and CDR2 FYNNEI. Deletions cut 5 bases from V and 4 bases from J, with 17 bases between. The CDR3 totals 15 residues. The CDR3 spells CASSLDRGPSYGYTF. The CDR3 nucleotides are TGTGCCAGCAGTCTAGATCGTGGTCCTTCCTATGGCTACACCTTC.

The CDR3 DNA is TGTGCCAGCAGCACCCGGGACAGATCCTACGAGCAGTACTTC. This translates into CASSTRDRSYEQYF. J is TRBJ2-7 and V is TRBV7-9; 7 bases fit TRBD1. Germline V gives CDR1 SEHNR, CDR2 FQNEAQ (reference sequence). Trimming removed 5 bases from V and 1 base from J; junction bases left unmatched: 5. This CDR3 is 14 amino acids long.

The chain carries TRBV30 and TRBJ1-2, with a tentative D call TRBD1 (5 bases). The CDR3 loop spans 13 amino acids. V was pared by 0 bases and J by 4 bases, with 9 bases between. Germline V gene data show CDR1 as GTSNPN and CDR2 as SVGIG (reference sequence). For the CDR3, the DNA is TGTGCCTGGAGTGTAGGGGCCCTCTATGGCTACACCTTC. Encoded protein: CAWSVGALYGYTF.

The gene calls are TRBV6-4 and TRBJ2-3, with D tentatively TRBD2 (5 bases). The CDR3 covers 13 residues. With 3 bases removed from V and 1 base from J, the gap between germline ends came to 5 bases. Germline CDR1 reads MRHNA; CDR2 reads SNTAGT. The CDR3 nucleotides are TGTGCCAGCAGTGAAGCGGGCACAGATACGCAGTATTTT. Encoded protein: CASSEAGTDTQYF.

The rearrangement uses TRBV15 and TRBJ1-2; D possibly corresponds to TRBD1 (5 bases). This CDR3 is built from 15 residues. The V gene's germline CDR1 is LNHNV and CDR2 YYDKDF (reference sequence). V was pared by 0 bases and J by 8 bases, with 16 bases between. The CDR3 sequence is CATSRDTDIYGGYTF. CDR3 in DNA: TGTGCCACCAGCAGAGATACGGACATTTATGGGGGCTACACCTTC.

This sequence joins TRBV15 and TRBJ2-1, with D possibly TRBD2 on 5 matching bases. CDR1 and CDR2 from the germline V gene are LNHNV and YYDKDF (reference sequence). The CDR3 runs 16 residues. The germline V and J ends were trimmed by 5 bases and 4 bases, with 18 bases remaining between them. This chain's CDR3 is CATSRGSLQAYNEQFF. The CDR3 DNA reads TGTGCCACCAGCCGTGGGAGTCTCCAGGCGTACAATGAGCAGTTCTTC.

The chain joins TRBV14 to TRBJ1-1; 10 bases are shared with TRBD1. The CDR3 runs 13 residues. CDR1 SGHDN and CDR2 FVKESK come from the germline V gene. The V segment lost 4 bases and the J segment 11 bases; nucleotides outside the gene matches: 7. The CDR3 sequence is CASSPRRTGGAFF. The CDR3 DNA follows: TGTGCCAGCAGCCCGAGAAGGACAGGGGGGGCTTTCTTT.

J is TRBJ1-3 and V is TRBV18, with TRBD1 identical over 7 bases. CDR3 length equals 15 residues. V shed 4 bases, J shed 7 bases, and the junction held 10 bases outside the gene matches. Germline V gene data show CDR1 as KGHSH and CDR2 as LQKENI. The chain's CDR3 is CASSLGSVGQNTIYF. The CDR3 nucleotides are TGTGCCAGCTCACTAGGGTCCGTGGGACAGAACACCATATATTTT.

The rearrangement links TRBV7-9 to TRBJ1-1; perhaps TRBD1 as D (5 bases). Trimming pared 5 bases from V and 4 bases from J, leaving 14 bases between. Germline V gene data show CDR1 as SEHNR and CDR2 as FQNEAQ (reference sequence). This CDR3 contains 14 residues. For the CDR3, the DNA is TGTGCCAGCAGCCCGGCCGGGGGAGGCACTGAAGCTTTCTTT. Translating it yields CASSPAGGGTEAFF.

The chain combines TRBV27 with TRBJ1-2; 10 bases are a match to TRBD1. The CDR3 is 14 amino acids. The V and J ends lost 7 bases and 8 bases, in that order; junction bases with no gene match: 10. Germline assignment: CDR1 MNHEY and CDR2 SMNVEV (reference sequence). CDR3 nucleotide sequence: TGTGCCAGCAATCCGGGACAGGGGTTAGGGGGCTACACCTTC. As protein: CASNPGQGLGGYTF.

J is TRBJ2-1 and V is TRBV7-6; 13 nucleotides agree with TRBD2. V lost 4 bases and J lost 8; bases outside the gene matches: 20. There are 20 residues in the CDR3. Germline CDR1 and CDR2: SGHVS and FNYEAQ. CDR3 in amino acids: CASSSGQGGGLAGVSHEQFF. The CDR3 bases are TGTGCCAGCAGCTCCGGCCAAGGGGGAGGACTAGCGGGAGTTAGCCATGAGCAGTTCTTC.

The chain couples TRBV5-1 to TRBJ2-3; the match to TRBD1 covers 9 bases. The CDR3 consists of 17 residues. CDR1 is SGHRS, CDR2 YFSETQ, per germline. V gave up 3 bases and J gave up 3 bases; unmatched junction bases: 11. Here the CDR3 reads CASSSKRTGVGTDTQYF. CDR3 coding DNA: TGCGCCAGCAGCTCTAAAAGGACAGGGGTTGGGACAGATACGCAGTATTTT. Variable domain in full (rest from reference TRBV5-1 and TRBJ2-3): KAGVTQTPRYLIKTRGQQVTLSCSPISGHRSVSWYQQTPGQGLQFLFEYFSETQRNKGNFPGRFSGRQFSNSRSEMNVSTLELGDSALYLCASSSKRTGVGTDTQYFGPGTRLTVL.

With regard to this clone: Germline is not matched at one junction end, which may reflect a read error. V gene TRBV5-1 combines with J gene TRBJ2-3; TRBD2 is a possible D gene (5 bases). The CDR3 covers 15 residues. CDR1 is SGHRS and CDR2 is YFSETQ in the germline V gene. This chain's CDR3 is CASSFKGSSTDTRYF. In DNA, the CDR3 is TGCGCCAGCAGCTTTAAGGGATCTAGCACAGATACGCGGTATTTT.

The V and J genes are TRBV25-1 and TRBJ2-7, with TRBD2 matching over 7 bases. Per germline, CDR1 MGHDK and CDR2 SYGVNS. This CDR3 is built from 10 residues. V lost 10 bases and J lost 8; bases outside the gene matches: 5. The CDR3 sequence: CATGGTKQYF. CDR3 DNA sequence: TGTGCCACCGGGGGGACGAAGCAGTACTTC.

The chain joins TRBV16 to TRBJ2-7; D perhaps matches TRBD2 (6 bases). Germline V gene lookup returns CDR1 KGHSY and CDR2 FQNENV. The CDR3 has 14 residues. V was cut by 5 bases and J by 3 bases, with 14 bases left in between. CDR3 region: CASSKNPAGYEQYF. The CDR3 nucleotides are TGTGCCAGCAGCAAAAACCCAGCGGGCTACGAGCAGTACTTC.

The V and J genes are TRBV29-1 and TRBJ1-4; D remains ambiguous. CDR3 length: 11 residues. Trimming took 7 bases from V and 11 from J, leaving 14 bases between them. CDR1 is SQVTM and CDR2 is ANQGSEA in the germline V gene. CDR3 nucleotide sequence: TGCAGCGCCCCCGAAGACACCAAACTGTTTTTT. This codes for CSAPEDTKLFF.

The chain combines TRBV4-1 with TRBJ2-7; D possibly corresponds to TRBD1 (6 bases). From germline, CDR1 is MGHRA and CDR2 YSYEKL. This CDR3 has 15 amino acids. V was clipped by 1 base and J by 4 bases, with 14 bases between them. The DNA for the CDR3 is TGCGCCAGCAGCCAAGGTTTACAGGGTTTGTACGAGCAGTACTTC. Translating it yields CASSQGLQGLYEQYF.

The chain employs TRBV4-1 and TRBJ2-5, with TRBD2 matching over 7 bases. With 5 bases clipped from V and 5 bases from J, the junction kept 5 bases outside the gene matches. The CDR3 loop spans 13 amino acids. The germline V gene has CDR1 MGHRA and CDR2 YSYEKL. The CDR3: CASSWTRLETQYF. The CDR3 DNA sequence: TGCGCCAGCAGCTGGACTAGATTGGAGACCCAGTACTTC.